This T cell receptor beta chain was retrieved from a study of blood T cells in healthy people across ages (dated by TCRdb to 2014 to 2015). Background for the entire study: In model experiments, roughly one uniquely barcoded TCR beta cDNA molecule per two T cells was captured by template switching. Donors were grouped into four age groups: young (average 16 years), middle-aged (roughly 37), aged (approximately 58) and long-lived (less than 85). The study analyzed two additional independent replicas of 1 million unique cDNA reads from the same blood draw for two donors, one aged 18 to 30 and one aged 80 or older. Using deep sequencing normalized with unique cDNA molecular identifiers, the study measured how TCR beta repertoire diversity changes with age.

For this clonotype: Its recognized antigen is unknown. Base-call qualities are not available, and no considerably larger clone is one nucleotide away.

The receptor library was made with 5' RACE. Sequencing was carried out with an Illumina HiSeq 2500. A second PCR of roughly 7 to 12 cycles was run with a J-beta primer mix and a sample-barcoded 5' primer. Each TCR beta cDNA molecule received a unique molecular identifier from a template-switch 5' adaptor carrying 12 random nucleotides. Each sample yielded at least 3 million CDR3-containing paired-end reads. First-strand cDNA synthesis was performed from all RNA using the Mint cDNA synthesis kit, with priming by a TRBC-specific oligonucleotide. Following uracil-DNA glycosylase treatment, a first 18-cycle PCR with universal primers M1SS and BC2_uni_R was performed on all cDNA. In the authors' own workflow: Normalization of each sample was performed by random selection of 1 million high-quality reads, each carrying a distinct molecular identifier. Reads sharing molecular identifiers were discarded rather than binned into consensus sequences. MiTCR, with a Q25 quality threshold and the strictest error-elimination algorithm, was used for CDR3 identification, clonotype clustering and error correction. Lower-bound total TCR beta diversity was estimated with a nonparametric unseen species model using Euler transformation. The public reads were reanalyzed by TCRdb: fastp trimming at Q25, MiXCR alignment, in-frame beta chains only. Every entry covers one CDR3 protein and lists the most common genes and DNA from its rows. TCRdb, not the original authors, processed these V and J calls. A total of nearly 800,000 distinct CDR3 sequences appear in this sample, around a quarter of them only once. The ten top clones hold roughly 3.8% of the sample.

Paper-wide results and their limitations: As age increased, observed TCR beta diversity per million T cells dropped in a roughly linear way, and a significant reduction was already evident by age 40. Observed TCR beta diversity correlated strongly with the percentage of naive T cells measured by flow cytometry. Total diversity estimates from one million sequenced T cells were considered lower bounds and underestimates. Compared with the aged group, the long-lived group had more naive CD4+ T cells, fewer expanded clones and increased TCR diversity, suggesting age selection. Since profiling was done on bulk unsorted PBMCs, naive and antigen-experienced compartments could not be conclusively compared. Donor CMV infection status was unknown, potentially confounding age-related changes in expanded clonotypes.

The CDR3, cysteine through phenylalanine, is 16 amino acids long. The retained sequence is limited to the CDR3, 48 bases, with the frame set at the first base. The germline V gene encodes CDR1 SEHNR and CDR2 FQNEAQ (reference sequence). The roughly 39 donors, aged 6 to 90 years, were systemically healthy Caucasian individuals from Russia. Roughly 11 milliliters of peripheral blood were drawn from each donor into EDTA-treated Vacutainer tubes. Ficoll-Paque density-gradient centrifugation was used to isolate PBMCs, with at least 7 million per sample. Trizol reagent was used to extract total RNA from the PBMCs, yielding at least 6 micrograms per sample. For every donor, an aliquot of PBMCs went through flow cytometry to measure the percentages of naive CD45RAhigh/CD27high T cells. This sample was shared with a second study, whose subject was T cells of mothers and their children. The second study also describes: Nine systemically healthy Caucasian individuals, comprising three mothers and their six children, were included as donors. cDNA synthesis used all of the extracted RNA, with roughly 1.5 ug of RNA in each 15 ul reaction. Sample barcodes and 2-4 random nucleotides were added via the M1S primer in the second PCR. Over 9.5 million TCR beta CDR3 reads came from each mother, compared with approximately 2.8 million reads from each child. Thymic selection shapes the output of TCR recombination in a similar way in related and unrelated pairs, and inherited differences have a minor effect. Related mother-child pairs always showed normalized repertoire overlap that was slightly higher than in unrelated mother-child pairs, though the difference was never significant. No persistent microchimeric T cell clones were detected, at a sensitivity of about 100 clones per million clonotypes. To look for features that set related mother-child pairs apart from unrelated individuals, the researchers ran deep NGS to compare the TCR beta repertoires of mothers and children. The mean age was roughly 44 +/- 4 years for the mothers and approximately 11 +/- 4 years for the children. Libraries were sequenced on Illumina HiSeq 2000 with 100+100 nt paired-end reads after adapter ligation with NEBNext reagents. To avoid cross-contamination, the mother libraries and the child libraries were prepared a month apart and sequenced in separate runs. Between roughly 500,000 and 2,300,000 distinct TCR beta clonotypes were identified per donor. Naive TCR beta clonotypes were estimated from low-frequency clonotypes matched to each donor's FACS-determined naive share, without sorting.

The chain employs TRBV7-9 and TRBJ2-5, with 14 bases aligning to TRBD2. The J call is doubtful: the DNA matches TRBJ2-1 better. Sequenced material: blood. This clonotype was obtained from a boy aged 5-17 years in good health. CDR3 region: CASSLRTSGRSNEQFF. Here is the DNA: TGTGCCAGCAGCCTAAGGACTAGCGGGAGGAGCAATGAGCAGTTCTTC.